These 11 T cell receptor beta chains originate from one sample sequenced in a study of CD8 T cells in Susac syndrome. An amount of RNA that ranged from 0.5 to 1 ug was reverse transcribed with random hexamers. TCRdb redid the calling of the immunoSEQ multiplex PCR reads with MiXCR, one entry per CDR3 protein. The top ten hold 0.3% of the sample, which has more than 85,000 distinct CDR3 sequences, about 93% seen once. The sample taken for sequencing was CD4+ T cells from PBMCs. The receptors were sampled from a human donor with Susac syndrome.

The chain recombines TRBV6-1 with TRBJ2-1; 14 positions agree with TRBD2. This CDR3 spans 16 amino acids. V was pared by 6 bases and J by 3 bases, with 4 bases of the junction left unmatched. Germline loops: CDR1 MNHNS, CDR2 SASEGT. The DNA for the CDR3 is TGTGCCAGCAGGACGGGACTAGCGGGGGTCTACAATGAGCAGTTCTTC. This sequence encodes CASRTGLAGVYNEQFF.

This chain connects TRBV5-1 to TRBJ2-7; D could derive from TRBD1 or TRBD2 (5 bases each). The CDR3 sequence is 14 residues long. Per the germline V gene, CDR1 is SGHRS and CDR2 is YFSETQ. V was shortened by 4 bases and J by 7 bases, with 18 bases between the two germline ends. The CDR3 protein is CASSLGAGSREQYF. The CDR3 DNA sequence: TGCGCCAGCAGCCTTGGGGCAGGGAGTAGGGAGCAGTACTTC.

J is TRBJ1-6 and V is TRBV12-3 or TRBV12-4, with no clear D. Trimming removed 5 bases at V and 6 bases at J, with 11 bases between. This CDR3 is 14 amino acids long. The CDR3 loop reads CASSQDGGNSPLHF. CDR3 DNA sequence: TGTGCCAGCAGTCAGGACGGTGGTAATTCACCCCTCCACTTT.

The gene calls are TRBV12-3 or TRBV12-4 and TRBJ2-1; D tentatively fits TRBD1 or TRBD2 (5 bases each). The CDR3 is 11 residues long. The ends were cut back, 3 bases at V and 10 bases at J, with 7 bases in the middle. The CDR3 loop reads CASSFGTEQFF. The DNA for the CDR3 is TGTGCCAGCAGTTTTGGGACGGAGCAGTTCTTC.

This clonotype was seen only once. The V gene is TRBV19, the J gene TRBJ2-3, with D hard to call. The CDR3 contains 11 residues. From germline, CDR1 is LNHDA and CDR2 SQIVND (reference sequence). V was clipped by 6 bases and J by 7 bases, with 8 bases between them. CDR3 residues: CASRTGYTQYF. CDR3 DNA sequence: TGTGCCAGTAGGACTGGATATACGCAGTATTTT.

The J gene is TRBJ2-5, the V gene TRBV20-1; TRBD2 aligns across 10 bases. Per the germline V gene, CDR1 is DFQATT and CDR2 is SNEGSKA (reference sequence). V was clipped by 6 bases and J by 5 bases; unmatched bases: 9. CDR3 length equals 14 residues. The DNA for the CDR3 is TGCAGTGCCTCCAGCGGGGGGGATACGGAGACCCAGTACTTC. Protein product: CSASSGGDTETQYF.

The chain links TRBV18 to TRBJ2-1; D perhaps matches TRBD1 (6 bases). This CDR3 has 16 residues. The germline V gene has CDR1 KGHSH and CDR2 LQKENI. The ends were cut back, 3 bases at V and 4 bases at J, with 16 bases in the middle. The CDR3 bases are TGTGCCAGCTCACCGTCGGCCGGGACAAGTTACAATGAGCAGTTCTTC. Its protein is CASSPSAGTSYNEQFF.

The chain uses TRBV20-1 and TRBJ2-2; TRBD1 agrees at 7 bases. The CDR3 runs to 14 residues. The J segment lost 1 base and the V segment lost 6 bases, leaving 5 bases of the junction unmatched. Germline CDR1 DFQATT, CDR2 SNEGSKA (reference sequence). CDR3 DNA sequence: TGCAGTGCAGGGACAGTAAAGAACACCGGGGAGCTGTTTTTT. The encoded protein is CSAGTVKNTGELFF.

The chain uses TRBV9 and TRBJ2-2; D tentatively fits TRBD1 or TRBD2 (5 bases each). There are 14 residues in the CDR3. V was clipped by 0 bases and J by 5 bases, with 8 bases between them. In germline, CDR1 is SGDLS, CDR2 YYNGEE. This CDR3 reads CASSVDGGTGELFF. The CDR3 DNA is TGTGCCAGCAGCGTAGATGGGGGAACCGGGGAGCTGTTTTTT.

The rearrangement uses TRBV28 and TRBJ1-4; D call uncertain. Trimming stripped 4 bases from V and 0 bases from J, with 12 bases between. Germline V gene data show CDR1 as MDHEN and CDR2 as SYDVKM. The CDR3 length is 16 residues. The CDR3 region is CASSYPSGPTNEKLFF. CDR3 sequence (DNA): TGTGCCAGCAGTTACCCCTCCGGCCCAACTAATGAAAAACTGTTTTTT. The full variable domain, in which reference TRBV28 and TRBJ1-4 provide the parts outside the CDR3, is DVKVTQSSRYLVKRTGEKVFLECVQDMDHENMFWYRQDPGLGLRLIYFSYDVKMKEKGDIPEGYSVSREKKERFSLILESASTNQTSMYLCASSYPSGPTNEKLFFGSGTQLSVL.

CDR3 in amino acids: CASRSGTGGPYEQYF. CDR3 nucleotides: TGTGCCAGCAGATCCGGGACAGGGGGCCCCTACGAGCAGTACTTC. V usage is TRBV28 and J usage is TRBJ2-7, with 12 nucleotides matching TRBD1. There are 15 residues in the CDR3. The V segment lost 6 bases and the J segment 2 bases; nucleotides outside the gene matches: 5. CDR1 is MDHEN, CDR2 SYDVKM, per germline.